This passage covers 9 T cell receptor beta chains from one sample sequenced in a study of OX40 agonist ivuxolimab in advanced cancers. The library was built by means of the immunoSEQ multiplex PCR assay. Not all clones reach the TCRdb copy of this immuneACCESS table, which keeps in-frame sequences only. Checked studies attribute under half of the gap to unresolved V genes and leave the rest unexplained. The sample yields more than 60,000 clones; roughly nine tenths were counted once. Of the sample, about 4% falls within the top ten clones. The input for sequencing was CD4+ or CD8+ T cells sorted from blood, taken in a trial of the OX40 agonist ivuxolimab. All receptors derive from an adult with an advanced solid tumor such as melanoma, head and neck, liver or kidney cancer.

The chain links TRBV2 to TRBJ2-5, with D perhaps TRBD1 (6 bases). Germline V gives CDR1 SNHLY, CDR2 FYNNEI. V gave up 6 bases and J gave up 4 bases, with 12 bases separating them. This CDR3 has 13 residues. CDR3: CASRETGIETQYF. The CDR3 DNA follows: TGTGCCAGCAGAGAGACAGGAATAGAGACCCAGTACTTC. Based on the CDR3 plus reference TRBV2 and TRBJ2-5, the full variable domain is EPEVTQTPSHQVTQMGQEVILRCVPISNHLYFYWYRQILGQKVEFLVSFYNNEISEKSEIFDDQFSVERPDGSNFTLKIRSTKLEDSAMYFCASRETGIETQYFGPGTRLLVL.

V usage is TRBV10-3 and J usage is TRBJ2-1; 12 positions agree with TRBD2. V shed 5 bases and J 7 bases; nucleotides not matched to a gene: 6. CDR3 length: 15 amino acids. Germline V CDR1 and CDR2: ENHRY, SYGVKD. CDR3 DNA sequence: TGTGCCATCAGTCTAGCGGGAGGGGCTGGAAATGAGCAGTTCTTC. This encodes CAISLAGGAGNEQFF.

The CDR3 bases are TGCAGCGTTGAATCCGCAGGGATATCCGAGCAGTACTTC. The encoded protein is CSVESAGISEQYF. V is TRBV29-1 and J is TRBJ2-7, with D possibly matching TRBD1 (5 bases). Germline lookup yields CDR1 SQVTM and CDR2 ANQGSEA. This CDR3 spans 13 amino acids. Deletions cut 2 bases from V and 6 bases from J, with 14 bases between.

The chain carries TRBV19 and TRBJ1-2; D remains unclear. The CDR3 extends over 12 amino acids. Trimming pared 2 bases from V and 4 bases from J, leaving 5 bases between. Germline loops: CDR1 LNHDA, CDR2 SQIVND (reference sequence). CDR3 sequence (DNA): TGTGCCAGTAGTATATTCAGCTATGGCTACACCTTC. This codes for CASSIFSYGYTF.

In this sample, this clone turned up once. The rearrangement joins TRBV6-6 to TRBJ2-7; 8 positions agree with TRBD1. V shed 3 bases and J 0 bases; nucleotides not matched to a gene: 7. Per germline, CDR1 MNHNY and CDR2 SVGAGI (reference sequence). The CDR3 sequence is 16 residues long. The CDR3 loop reads CASSYRQGSISYEQYF. Written as DNA, the CDR3 is TGTGCCAGCAGTTATCGACAGGGGAGCATCTCCTACGAGCAGTACTTC.

The chain links TRBV29-1 to TRBJ2-7; D call uncertain. The V end lost 0 bases, the J end lost 1 base, and 16 bases lay between the germline ends. The CDR3 consists of 16 residues. Germline V lookup: CDR1 SQVTM, CDR2 ANQGSEA. Written as DNA, the CDR3 is TGCAGCGTTGAAGAAGGTGCCCTGGGCAGATCCTACGAGCAGTACTTC. It codes for CSVEEGALGRSYEQYF.

The V and J genes are TRBV7-3 and TRBJ2-7, with D uncertain. The CDR3 runs to 14 residues. Germline V gene sequence: CDR1 SGHTA, CDR2 FQGTGA. Trimming left V 5 bases short and J 0 bases short, with 11 bases between. The CDR3 nucleotides read TGTGCCAGCAGCCCGGACCGGGCCTCCTACGAGCAGTACTTC. It codes for CASSPDRASYEQYF.

This clone showed up just once. The genes are TRBV5-8 and TRBJ1-6, with D unclear. The CDR3 consists of 14 residues. Germline loops: CDR1 SGHTS, CDR2 YDEGEE. Trimming removed 4 bases at V and 8 bases at J, with 13 bases between. CDR3 sequence: CASSIPGPDSPLHF. In DNA, the CDR3 is TGTGCCAGCAGCATACCGGGCCCGGATTCACCCCTCCACTTT.

The V and J genes are TRBV5-1 and TRBJ2-5; 7 bases match TRBD2. The V gene's germline CDR1 is SGHRS and CDR2 YFSETQ. The CDR3 covers 14 residues. The junction had 4 bases not matched to a gene; V was cut back by 4 bases and J by 1 base. CDR3 DNA sequence: TGCGCCAGCAGCACCCCGGGAGGCCAAGAGACCCAGTACTTC. Translated: CASSTPGGQETQYF.